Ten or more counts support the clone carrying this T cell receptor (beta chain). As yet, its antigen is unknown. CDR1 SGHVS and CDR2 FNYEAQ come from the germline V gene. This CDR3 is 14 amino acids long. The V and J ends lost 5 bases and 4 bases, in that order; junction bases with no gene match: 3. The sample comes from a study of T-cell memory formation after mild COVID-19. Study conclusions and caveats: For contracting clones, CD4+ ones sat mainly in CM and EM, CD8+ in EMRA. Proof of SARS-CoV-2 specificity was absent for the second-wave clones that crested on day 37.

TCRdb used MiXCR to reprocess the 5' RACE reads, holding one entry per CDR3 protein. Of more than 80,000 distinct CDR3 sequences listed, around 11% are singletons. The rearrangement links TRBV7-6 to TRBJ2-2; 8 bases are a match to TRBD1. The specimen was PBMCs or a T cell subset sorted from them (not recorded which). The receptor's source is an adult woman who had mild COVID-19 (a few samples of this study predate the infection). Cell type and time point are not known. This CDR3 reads CASSLGTGTGELFF. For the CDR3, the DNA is TGTGCCAGCAGCCTCGGGACAGGCACCGGGGAGCTGTTTTTT.